These 21 T cell receptor beta chains came from one sample sequenced in a study of glioma-infiltrating T cells. TCR alpha and beta CDR3 regions were amplified from RNA using iRepertoire nested multiplex PCR. One entry per CDR3 protein results from TCRdb running MiXCR on the multiplex PCR reads. The sample includes approximately 120,000 distinct CDR3 sequences, approximately 25% of them seen just once. Material: glioma tissue, nonneoplastic brain tissue, or PBMCs (not recorded which). Source of these receptors: a human donor with low-grade glioma or glioblastoma, undergoing nonglioma brain surgery, or in good health (not recorded which).

About this clonotype itself: At one boundary the junction diverges from the germline segment, which might be a read error. The V call is TRBV7-9, the J call TRBJ2-3, with TRBD2 matching 10 bases. CDR1 and CDR2 (germline): SEHNR, FQNEAQ (reference sequence). The length of the CDR3 is 16 residues. DNA of the CDR3: TGTGCCAGCCGCCCAAGGAGACTAGCGGGCACAGGTACGCAGTATTTT. The encoded protein is CASRPRRLAGTGTQYF. Drawing the rest from reference TRBV7-9 and TRBJ2-3, the complete variable domain is DTGVSQNPRHKITKRGQNVTFRCDPISEHNRLYWYRQTLGQGPEFLTYFQNEAQLEKSRLLSDRFSAERPKGSFSTLEIQRTEQGDSAMYLCASRPRRLAGTGTQYFGPGTRLTVL.

This clonotype was detected many times. V gene TRBV3-1 combines with J gene TRBJ1-1; D is ambiguous. Trimming cost V 4 bases and J 2 bases, with 5 bases left between them. Germline V gene data show CDR1 as LGHDT and CDR2 as YNNKEL (reference sequence). The CDR3 totals 12 residues. As DNA, the CDR3 is TGTGCCAGCAGCCCACGAAACACTGAAGCTTTCTTT. It encodes CASSPRNTEAFF.

This clonotype was observed at least ten times. The rearrangement joins TRBV7-6 to TRBJ2-7, with 7 positions matching TRBD2. Germline values: CDR1 SGHVS, CDR2 FNYEAQ. V dropped 0 bases and J dropped 4; count of bases not matched to a gene: 6. The CDR3 totals 15 residues. The CDR3, as DNA: TGTGCCAGCAGCTTAGCGGGAGGGCCTTCGTACGAGCAGTACTTC. It yields the protein CASSLAGGPSYEQYF.

This clonotype has more than one count but fewer than ten. The chain combines TRBV12-3 or TRBV12-4 with TRBJ1-1; maybe TRBD1 (6 bases). V lost 2 bases, J lost 7 bases, and 11 bases lay in between. This CDR3 is 13 amino acids long. The chain's CDR3 is CASSLTAGVEAFF. CDR3 in DNA: TGTGCCAGCAGTTTAACGGCAGGGGTTGAAGCTTTCTTT.

Of note for this clonotype: This may arise from a read error, as a much more abundant clone is one base away. The chain links TRBV7-9 to TRBJ2-3; D ambiguous. With 1 base removed from V and 10 bases from J, the gap between germline ends came to 18 bases. The CDR3 sequence is 15 residues long. Germline V gene lookup returns CDR1 SEHNR and CDR2 FQNEAQ (reference sequence). CDR3 amino acids: CASSLGAVRTVAQYF. The CDR3 nucleotides read TGTGCCAGCAGCTTAGGGGCAGTAAGGACCGTTGCGCAGTATTTT.

At least ten counts were recorded for this clonotype. This rearrangement joins TRBV6-1 to TRBJ1-4; D is possibly TRBD1 (5 bases). V was pared by 6 bases and J by 6 bases, with 17 bases between. Germline CDR1 and CDR2: MNHNS and SASEGT. The CDR3 sequence is 15 residues long. DNA of the CDR3: TGTGCCAGCAGAACATCCGGGACGCTGGATGAAAAACTGTTTTTT. Translated: CASRTSGTLDEKLFF.

As regards this clonotype: The germline gene is not matched at one end of the junction; a read error may be the cause. This rearrangement joins TRBV7-6 to TRBJ2-5, with 9 bases lining up with TRBD1. Germline values: CDR1 SGHVS, CDR2 FNYEAQ. The CDR3 is made up of 18 amino acids. CDR3 nucleotide sequence: TGTGCCAGCAGCATACGCCACCTGACAGGGGGGGGACAAGAGACCAAGTACTTC. Translating gives CASSIRHLTGGGQETKYF.

This clonotype was seen repeatedly, ten times or more. V usage is TRBV20-1 and J usage is TRBJ2-5, with 8 bases aligning to TRBD1. CDR1 DFQATT and CDR2 SNEGSKA come from the germline V gene (reference sequence). The CDR3 runs to 15 residues. The V gene end was trimmed by 3 bases and the J gene end by 2 bases; junction bases not matched to a gene: 8. The CDR3 DNA is TGCAGTGCTAGGCCAGGGGGCGGTGGTCAAGAGACCCAGTACTTC. Translated: CSARPGGGGQETQYF.

As regards this clonotype: A read error may explain this, as a much larger clone is one base away. This chain joins TRBV7-9 and TRBJ1-5; 8 positions match TRBD1. CDR3 size: 14 residues. Germline values: CDR1 SEHNR, CDR2 FQNEAQ (reference sequence). V gave up 4 bases and J gave up 5 bases; unmatched junction bases: 4. For the CDR3, the DNA is TGTGCCAGCAGCTACGGACAGGGCCATCAGCCCCAGCATTTT. This codes for CASSYGQGHQPQHF.

This clonotype occurred many times. The rearrangement links TRBV5-1 to TRBJ2-1; D is perhaps TRBD1 (6 bases). This CDR3 has 15 residues. V was clipped by 0 bases and J by 8 bases, with 15 bases between them. CDR1 and CDR2 from the germline V gene are SGHRS and YFSETQ. As DNA, the CDR3 is TGCGCCAGCAGCTTGGACTCGTTGACAGGAGATGAGCAGTTCTTC. Encoded protein: CASSLDSLTGDEQFF.

Ten or more counts support this clonotype. The chain is built from TRBV7-8 and TRBJ1-5; tentatively, D is TRBD1 (5 bases). The V end was cut by 1 base, the J end by 6 bases, with 10 bases between. CDR3 size: 14 residues. CDR1 is SGHVS and CDR2 is FQNEAQ in the germline V gene. Written as DNA, the CDR3 is TGTGCCAGCAGCTTAGGCAGGGAAAGTCAGCCCCAGCATTTT. Amino acid sequence: CASSLGRESQPQHF.

Ten or more counts support this clonotype. The chain links TRBV6-1 to TRBJ2-3, with a weak D call TRBD2 (6 bases). Germline-derived CDR1 and CDR2 are MNHNS and SASEGT. The CDR3 loop spans 13 amino acids. Between the trimmed V and J ends, which lost 6 bases and 5 bases, there was a span of 12 bases. In nucleotides, the CDR3 is TGTGCCAGCAGAGGAGGGCCTAAAGATACGCAGTATTTT. Protein product: CASRGGPKDTQYF.

This clonotype was observed at least ten times. The chain employs TRBV4-2 and TRBJ2-1; TRBD2 is a possible D gene (6 bases). The CDR3 contains 17 residues. V was pared by 0 bases and J by 5 bases, with 17 bases between. In germline, CDR1 is LGHNA, CDR2 YNFKEQ. The CDR3 here is CASSQDVTGAMHNEQFF. The CDR3 coding sequence is TGTGCCAGCAGCCAAGATGTTACGGGAGCCATGCACAATGAGCAGTTCTTC.

This clonotype has a handful of counts. With a much larger clone just one base away, this may be a read error. The gene calls are TRBV4-1 and TRBJ2-1; possible D gene TRBD2, 6 bases. This CDR3 comprises 16 residues. Germline V gene data show CDR1 as MGHRA and CDR2 as YSYEKL. CDR3 protein: CAGSTRPRDFPNEQFF. DNA for the CDR3: TGCGCCGGCAGCACTCGGCCCCGGGACTTTCCCAATGAGCAGTTCTTC.

This clonotype was picked up a small number of times. This sequence may be a read error, since a much larger clone differs from it by one base. In DNA form, the CDR3 reads TGTTCCAGCAGTTTACGCCGGGGGGCTTTTGAAGCTTTCTTT. Translated, it gives CSSSLRRGAFEAFF. The chain couples TRBV27 to TRBJ1-1; the D gene is possibly TRBD1 (6 bases). The germline gives CDR1 MNHEY, CDR2 SMNVEV (reference sequence). This CDR3 contains 14 residues.

This clonotype showed up just a few times. A much larger clone lies one base from this, so it may be a read error. V and J are TRBV20-1 and TRBJ2-7; 11 bases line up with TRBD2. This CDR3 is 13 amino acids long. Germline values: CDR1 DFQATT, CDR2 SNEGSKA (reference sequence). For the CDR3, the DNA is TGCAGTGCTACGACTAGCGGGATTAACGAGCAGCACTTC. It specifies CSATTSGINEQHF.

V and J are TRBV6-5 and TRBJ2-5; 11 bases align to TRBD2. The CDR3 consists of 16 residues. CDR1 and CDR2 from the germline V gene are MNHEY and SVGAGI. The V gene end was trimmed by 4 bases and the J gene end by 5 bases; junction bases not matched to a gene: 9. As DNA, the CDR3 is TGTGCCAGCAGTTGCCTTTCTAGCGGGAGGAAGGAGACCCAGTACTTC. Residues: CASSCLSSGRKETQYF.

In its sample, this clonotype was seen many times. V and J are TRBV27 and TRBJ1-1, with 10 nucleotides matching TRBD1. Trimming removed 6 bases from V and 0 bases from J; junction bases left unmatched: 7. Germline V CDR1 and CDR2: MNHEY, SMNVEV (reference sequence). This CDR3 has 16 residues. The CDR3 region is CASSRGTGALNTEAFF. The CDR3 nucleotides read TGTGCCAGCAGCCGAGGGACAGGGGCTCTGAACACTGAAGCTTTCTTT.

This chain uses TRBV5-6 with TRBJ2-3, with 11 bases fitting TRBD2. The germline CDR1 and CDR2 sequences are SGHDT and YYEEEE. V was clipped by 5 bases and J by 4 bases; unmatched bases: 21. The CDR3 runs to 20 residues. The CDR3, as DNA: TGTGCCAGCAGTCCTACTTTCTCACTCACTAGCGGGAGTTCCTCAGATACGCAGTATTTT. Protein sequence: CASSPTFSLTSGSSSDTQYF. Complete variable domain (other parts from reference TRBV5-6 and TRBJ2-3): DAGVTQSPTHLIKTRGQQVTLRCSPKSGHDTVSWYQQALGQGPQFIFQYYEEEERQRGNFPDRFSGHQFPNYSSELNVNALLLGDSALYLCASSPTFSLTSGSSSDTQYFGPGTRLTVL.

This clonotype was picked up many times. The chain combines TRBV27 with TRBJ1-5; perhaps TRBD1 as D (6 bases). The V gene's germline CDR1 is MNHEY and CDR2 SMNVEV (reference sequence). V lost 2 bases and J lost 7, with 9 bases in between. The CDR3 length is 13 residues. CDR3 in amino acids: CASSLTGPQPQHF. The CDR3 DNA reads as TGTGCCAGCAGTTTAACAGGGCCCCAGCCCCAGCATTTT.

The chain carries TRBV5-6 and TRBJ2-1, with TRBD2 matching over 8 bases. The CDR3 extends over 13 amino acids. J lost 9 bases, V lost 2 bases, and 4 bases had no gene match. Germline loops: CDR1 SGHDT, CDR2 YYEEEE. The CDR3 is CASSFASGFEQFF. The CDR3 DNA follows: TGTGCCAGCAGCTTTGCTAGCGGGTTTGAGCAGTTCTTC. Combining the CDR3 with reference TRBV5-6 and TRBJ2-1 gives the whole variable domain DAGVTQSPTHLIKTRGQQVTLRCSPKSGHDTVSWYQQALGQGPQFIFQYYEEEERQRGNFPDRFSGHQFPNYSSELNVNALLLGDSALYLCASSFASGFEQFFGPGTRLTVL.